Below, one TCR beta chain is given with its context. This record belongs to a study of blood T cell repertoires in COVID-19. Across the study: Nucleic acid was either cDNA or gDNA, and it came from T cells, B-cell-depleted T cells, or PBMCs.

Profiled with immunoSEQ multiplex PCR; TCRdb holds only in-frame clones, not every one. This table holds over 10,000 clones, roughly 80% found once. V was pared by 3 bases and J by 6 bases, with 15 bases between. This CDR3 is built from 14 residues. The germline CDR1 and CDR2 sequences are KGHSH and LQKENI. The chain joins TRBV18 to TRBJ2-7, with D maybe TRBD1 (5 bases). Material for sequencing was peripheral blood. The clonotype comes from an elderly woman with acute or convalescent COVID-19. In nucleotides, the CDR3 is TGTGCCAGCTCACCCCCTTCTACAGGTGGCGAGCAGTACTTC. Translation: CASSPPSTGGEQYF.